This T cell receptor beta chain was identified during a study of OX40 agonist ivuxolimab in advanced cancers. Overall study: Three patients got partial responses; one had hepatocellular carcinoma and two had cutaneous melanoma.

CDR1 and CDR2 from the germline V gene are LNHDA and SQIVND (reference sequence). V gave up 4 bases and J gave up 3 bases, with 22 bases separating them. The CDR3 spans 18 residues. The sample holds one count of this clone. The protocol was immunoSEQ multiplex PCR, while the TCRdb copy is restricted to in-frame clones and leaves out a portion. The repertoire holds tens of thousands of clones, with 65% to 85% as singletons. The V gene is TRBV19, the J gene TRBJ1-5; D remains unclear. The clonotype comes from an adult with an advanced solid tumor such as melanoma, head and neck, liver or kidney cancer. The specimen comprised CD4+ or CD8+ T cells sorted from blood, sampled in a trial of the OX40 agonist ivuxolimab. The CDR3 DNA follows: TGTGCCAGTAGTACAATCATTCGGACGGTGGGTTACAATCAGCCCCAGCATTTT. The encoded protein is CASSTIIRTVGYNQPQHF.